This T cell receptor beta chain appears in the sequencing data of a study of blood T cell repertoires in COVID-19. In the study overall: Acute and convalescent COVID-19 specimens originated in the United States, Italy and Spain. Sources were T cells, B-cell-depleted T cells, or PBMCs; the material itself was cDNA or gDNA.

In the study's own analysis: Cell counts per sample came from amplifying reference gene primers. The data were produced by immunoSEQ multiplex PCR, yet TCRdb's version contains in-frame clones alone and is incomplete. The V and J calls and clone size were taken over from that table, and D and trimming were inferred from the DNA. The table records 200,000 to 300,000 clones, approximately 80% of them present only once. Trimming removed 7 bases at V and 4 bases at J, with 10 bases between. Per the germline V gene, CDR1 is ENHRY and CDR2 is SYGVKD. This CDR3 is 13 amino acids long. The V and J genes are TRBV10-3 and TRBJ1-4; TRBD1 might be the D (5 bases). This sequence was found in a middle-aged man who had recovered from COVID-19. Input material: peripheral blood. The CDR3: CAIKPGLNEKLFF. The CDR3, as DNA: TGTGCCATCAAACCGGGACTTAATGAAAAACTGTTTTTT.